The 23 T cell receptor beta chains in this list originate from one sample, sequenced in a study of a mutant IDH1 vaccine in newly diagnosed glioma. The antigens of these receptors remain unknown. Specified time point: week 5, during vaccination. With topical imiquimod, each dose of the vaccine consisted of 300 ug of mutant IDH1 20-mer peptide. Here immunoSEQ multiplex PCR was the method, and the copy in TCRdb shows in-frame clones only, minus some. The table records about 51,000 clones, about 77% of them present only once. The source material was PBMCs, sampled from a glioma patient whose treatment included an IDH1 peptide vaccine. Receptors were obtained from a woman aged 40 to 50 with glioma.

The CDR3 sequence is CASSESWDRGHNEQFF. In DNA form, the CDR3 reads TGCGCCAGCAGTGAGTCTTGGGACAGGGGGCATAATGAGCAGTTCTTC. The chain employs TRBV10-1 and TRBJ2-1; 12 bases match TRBD1. Trimming at V came to 0 bases and at J to 7 bases, leaving 4 bases not matched to a gene. The germline CDR1 and CDR2 sequences are WNHNN and SYGVQD (reference sequence). This CDR3 has 16 amino acids.

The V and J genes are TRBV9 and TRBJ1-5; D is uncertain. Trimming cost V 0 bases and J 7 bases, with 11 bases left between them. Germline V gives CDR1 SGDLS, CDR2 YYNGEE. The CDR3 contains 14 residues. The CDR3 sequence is CASSVGTGGQPQHF. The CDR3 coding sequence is TGTGCCAGCAGCGTAGGGACCGGAGGACAGCCCCAGCATTTT.

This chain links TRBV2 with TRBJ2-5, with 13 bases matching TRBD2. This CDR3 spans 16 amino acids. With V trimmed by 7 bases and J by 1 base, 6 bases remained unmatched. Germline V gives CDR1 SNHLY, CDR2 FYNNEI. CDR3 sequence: CASTRTSGGFQETQYF. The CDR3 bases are TGTGCCAGCACTAGGACTAGCGGGGGTTTCCAAGAGACCCAGTACTTC.

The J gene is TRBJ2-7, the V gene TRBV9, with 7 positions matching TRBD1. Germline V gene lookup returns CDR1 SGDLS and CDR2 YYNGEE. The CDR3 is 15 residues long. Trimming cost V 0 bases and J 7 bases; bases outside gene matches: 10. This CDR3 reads CASSVAVGQFSEQYF. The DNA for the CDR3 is TGTGCCAGCAGCGTAGCTGTGGGACAGTTTTCGGAGCAGTACTTC.

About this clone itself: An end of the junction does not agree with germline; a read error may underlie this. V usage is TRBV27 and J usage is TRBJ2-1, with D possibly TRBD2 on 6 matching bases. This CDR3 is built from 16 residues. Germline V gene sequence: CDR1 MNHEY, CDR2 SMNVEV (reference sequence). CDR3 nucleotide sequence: TGTGCCAGCACTTTATGGGGGGTAGGCTCCTACAATGAGCAGTTCTTC. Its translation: CASTLWGVGSYNEQFF.

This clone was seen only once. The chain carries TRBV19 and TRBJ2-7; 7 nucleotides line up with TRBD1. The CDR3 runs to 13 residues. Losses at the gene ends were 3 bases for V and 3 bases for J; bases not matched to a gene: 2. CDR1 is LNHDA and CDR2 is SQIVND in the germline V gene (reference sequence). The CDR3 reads CASSMTGSYEQYF. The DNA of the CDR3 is TGTGCCAGTAGTATGACAGGGAGCTACGAGCAGTACTTC.

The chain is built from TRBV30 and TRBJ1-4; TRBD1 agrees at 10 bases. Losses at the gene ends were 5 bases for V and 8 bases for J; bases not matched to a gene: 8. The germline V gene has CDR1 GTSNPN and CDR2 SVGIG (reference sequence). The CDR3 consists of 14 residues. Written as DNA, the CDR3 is TGTGCCTGGGGTTCCGGGACAGGGGACGAAAAACTGTTTTTT. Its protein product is CAWGSGTGDEKLFF.

The CDR3 nucleotides are TGTGCCAGCAGCTACAGGACTAGTCGCCAAGAGACCCAGTACTTC. Amino acids: CASSYRTSRQETQYF. The V and J genes are TRBV7-2 and TRBJ2-5; 7 bases are a match to TRBD2. CDR3 length: 15 residues. CDR1 is SGHTA and CDR2 is FQGNSA in the germline V gene. Unmatched junction bases numbered 6, after V lost 4 bases and J lost 1 base.

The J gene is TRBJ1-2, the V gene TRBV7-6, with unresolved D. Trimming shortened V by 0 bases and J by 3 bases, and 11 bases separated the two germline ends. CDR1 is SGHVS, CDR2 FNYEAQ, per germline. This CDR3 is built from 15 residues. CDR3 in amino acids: CASSLAQGLDYGYTF. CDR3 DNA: TGTGCCAGCAGCTTAGCGCAAGGGTTAGACTATGGCTACACCTTC.

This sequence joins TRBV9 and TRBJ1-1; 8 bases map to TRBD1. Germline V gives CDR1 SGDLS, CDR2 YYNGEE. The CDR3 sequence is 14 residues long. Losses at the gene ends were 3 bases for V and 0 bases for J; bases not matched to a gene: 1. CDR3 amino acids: CASSGTGLNTEAFF. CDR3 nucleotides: TGTGCCAGCAGCGGGACAGGGCTGAACACTGAAGCTTTCTTT.

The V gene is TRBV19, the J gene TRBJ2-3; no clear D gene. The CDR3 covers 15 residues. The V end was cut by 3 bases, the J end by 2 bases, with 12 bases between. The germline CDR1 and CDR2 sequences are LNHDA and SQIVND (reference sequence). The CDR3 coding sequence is TGTGCCAGTAGTATGACGGGCCTCTACACAGATACGCAGTATTTT. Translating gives CASSMTGLYTDTQYF.

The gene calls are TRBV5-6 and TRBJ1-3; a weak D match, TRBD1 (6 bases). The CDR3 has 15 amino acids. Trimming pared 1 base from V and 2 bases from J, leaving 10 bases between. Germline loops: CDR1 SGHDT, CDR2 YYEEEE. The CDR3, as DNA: TGTGCCAGCAGCTTGACAGGGAGGGCTGGAAACACCATATATTTT. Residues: CASSLTGRAGNTIYF.

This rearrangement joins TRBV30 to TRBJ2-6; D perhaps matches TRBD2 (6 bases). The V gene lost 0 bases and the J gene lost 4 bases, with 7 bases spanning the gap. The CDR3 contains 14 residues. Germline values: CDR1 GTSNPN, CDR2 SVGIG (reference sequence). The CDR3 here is CAWSVLAGANVLTF. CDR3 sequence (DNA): TGTGCCTGGAGTGTACTAGCCGGGGCCAACGTCCTGACTTTC.

DNA of the CDR3: TGTGCCAGCAGCACCGGAGGGTACCACGAGCAGTACTTC. Residues: CASSTGGYHEQYF. The chain couples TRBV6-5 to TRBJ2-7; D might be TRBD2 (6 bases). Deletions cut 6 bases from V and 5 bases from J, with 14 bases between. CDR3 size: 13 residues. Looked up from germline, CDR1 is MNHEY and CDR2 is SVGAGI.

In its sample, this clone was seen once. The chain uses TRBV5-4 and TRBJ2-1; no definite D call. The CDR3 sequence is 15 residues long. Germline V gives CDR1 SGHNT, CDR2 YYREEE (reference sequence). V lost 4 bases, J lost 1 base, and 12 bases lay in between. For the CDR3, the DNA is TGTGCCAGCAGCCCCTCAAGCGATTCCTACAATGAGCAGTTCTTC. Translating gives CASSPSSDSYNEQFF.

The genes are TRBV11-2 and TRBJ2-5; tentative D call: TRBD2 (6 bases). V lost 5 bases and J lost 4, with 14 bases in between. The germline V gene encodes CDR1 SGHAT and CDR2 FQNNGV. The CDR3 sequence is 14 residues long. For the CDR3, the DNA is TGTGCCAGCAGCCCCTCACTCGGGGGAGAGACCCAGTACTTC. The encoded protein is CASSPSLGGETQYF.

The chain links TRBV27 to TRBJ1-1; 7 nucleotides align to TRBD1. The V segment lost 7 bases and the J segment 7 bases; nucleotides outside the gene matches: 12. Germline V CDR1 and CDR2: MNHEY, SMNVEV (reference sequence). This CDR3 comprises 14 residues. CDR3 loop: CASTRRGGLGEAFF. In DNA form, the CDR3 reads TGTGCCAGCACTCGACGAGGGGGCTTGGGTGAAGCTTTCTTT.

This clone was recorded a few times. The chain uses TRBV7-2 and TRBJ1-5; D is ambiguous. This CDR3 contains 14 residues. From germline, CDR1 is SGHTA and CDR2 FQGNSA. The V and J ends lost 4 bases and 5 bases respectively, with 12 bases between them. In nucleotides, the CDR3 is TGTGCCAGCAGCTCGATCGGAGTCGATCAGCCCCAGCATTTT. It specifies CASSSIGVDQPQHF.

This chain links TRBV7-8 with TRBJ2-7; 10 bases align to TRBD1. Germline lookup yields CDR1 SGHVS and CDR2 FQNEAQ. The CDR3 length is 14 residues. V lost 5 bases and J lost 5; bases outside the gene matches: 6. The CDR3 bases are TGTGCCAGCAGCATAGGGACAGGGGAAGACGAGCAGTACTTC. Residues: CASSIGTGEDEQYF.

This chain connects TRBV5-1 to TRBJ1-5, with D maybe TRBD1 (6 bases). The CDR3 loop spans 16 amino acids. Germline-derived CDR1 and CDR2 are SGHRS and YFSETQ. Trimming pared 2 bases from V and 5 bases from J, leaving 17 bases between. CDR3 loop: CASSFGPQGYDQPQHF. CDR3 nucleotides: TGCGCCAGCAGCTTCGGTCCACAGGGTTACGATCAGCCCCAGCATTTT. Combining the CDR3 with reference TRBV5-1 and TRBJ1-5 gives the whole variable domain KAGVTQTPRYLIKTRGQQVTLSCSPISGHRSVSWYQQTPGQGLQFLFEYFSETQRNKGNFPGRFSGRQFSNSRSEMNVSTLELGDSALYLCASSFGPQGYDQPQHFGDGTRLSIL.

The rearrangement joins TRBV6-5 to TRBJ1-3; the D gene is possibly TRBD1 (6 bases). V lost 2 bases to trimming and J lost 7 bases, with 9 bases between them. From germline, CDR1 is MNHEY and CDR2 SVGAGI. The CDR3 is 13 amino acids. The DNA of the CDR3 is TGTGCCAGCAGTTACCCGGGGGCCAACACCATATATTTT. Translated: CASSYPGANTIYF.

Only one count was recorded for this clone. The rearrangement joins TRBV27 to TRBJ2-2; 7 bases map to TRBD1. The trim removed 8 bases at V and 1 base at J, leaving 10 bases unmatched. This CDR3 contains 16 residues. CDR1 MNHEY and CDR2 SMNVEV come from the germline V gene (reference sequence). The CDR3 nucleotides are TGTGCCAGCGGAGACAGGGCCCCCGTGAACACCGGGGAGCTGTTTTTT. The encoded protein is CASGDRAPVNTGELFF.

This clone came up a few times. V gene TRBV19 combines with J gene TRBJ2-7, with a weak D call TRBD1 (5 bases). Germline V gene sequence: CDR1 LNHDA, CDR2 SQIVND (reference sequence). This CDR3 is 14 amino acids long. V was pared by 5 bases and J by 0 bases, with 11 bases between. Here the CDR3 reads CASSLQGNSYEQYF. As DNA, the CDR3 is TGTGCCAGTAGTCTTCAGGGAAACTCCTACGAGCAGTACTTC.